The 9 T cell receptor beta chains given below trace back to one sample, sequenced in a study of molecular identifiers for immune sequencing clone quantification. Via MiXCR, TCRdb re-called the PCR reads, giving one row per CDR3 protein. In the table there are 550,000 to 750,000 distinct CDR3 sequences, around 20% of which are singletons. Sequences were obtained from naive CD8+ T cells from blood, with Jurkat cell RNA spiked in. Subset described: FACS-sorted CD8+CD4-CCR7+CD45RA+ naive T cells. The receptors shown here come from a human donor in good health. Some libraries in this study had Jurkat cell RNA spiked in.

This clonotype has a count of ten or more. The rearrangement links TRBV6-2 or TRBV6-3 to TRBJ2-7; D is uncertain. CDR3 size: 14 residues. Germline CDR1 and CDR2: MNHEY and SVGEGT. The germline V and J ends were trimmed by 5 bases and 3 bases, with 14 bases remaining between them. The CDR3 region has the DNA TGTGCCAGCAGTACGACGACAAGCTACTACGAGCAGTACTTC. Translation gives CASSTTTSYYEQYF.

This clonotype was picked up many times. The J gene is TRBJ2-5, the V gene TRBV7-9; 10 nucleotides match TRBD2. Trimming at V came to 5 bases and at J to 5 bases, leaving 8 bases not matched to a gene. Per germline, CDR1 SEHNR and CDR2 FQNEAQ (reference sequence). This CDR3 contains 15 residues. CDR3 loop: CASSPGTSVEETQYF. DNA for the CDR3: TGTGCCAGCAGCCCAGGGACTAGCGTTGAGGAGACCCAGTACTTC.

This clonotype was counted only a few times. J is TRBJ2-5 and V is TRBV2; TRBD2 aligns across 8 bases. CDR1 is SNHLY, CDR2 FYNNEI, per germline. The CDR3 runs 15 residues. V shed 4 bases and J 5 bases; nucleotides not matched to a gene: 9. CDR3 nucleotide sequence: TGTGCCAGCAGTGGCGGGGGGATCCTTCGGGAGACCCAGTACTTC. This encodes CASSGGGILRETQYF.

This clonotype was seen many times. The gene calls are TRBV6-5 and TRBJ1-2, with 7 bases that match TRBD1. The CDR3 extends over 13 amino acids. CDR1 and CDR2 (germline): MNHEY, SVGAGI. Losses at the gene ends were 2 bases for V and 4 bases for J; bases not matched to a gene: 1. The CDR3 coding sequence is TGTGCCAGCAGTTACGGGACAGTCTATGGCTACACCTTC. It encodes CASSYGTVYGYTF.

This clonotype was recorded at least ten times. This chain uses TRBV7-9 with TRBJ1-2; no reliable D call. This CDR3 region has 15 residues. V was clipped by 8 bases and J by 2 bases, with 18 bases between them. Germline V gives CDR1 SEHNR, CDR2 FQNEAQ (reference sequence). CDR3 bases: TGTGCCAGCGAACCTCTTATTGAGCCCAACTATGGCTACACCTTC. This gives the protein CASEPLIEPNYGYTF.

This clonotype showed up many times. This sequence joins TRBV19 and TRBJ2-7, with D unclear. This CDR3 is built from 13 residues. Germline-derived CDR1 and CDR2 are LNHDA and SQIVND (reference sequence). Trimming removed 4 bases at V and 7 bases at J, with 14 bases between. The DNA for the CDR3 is TGTGCCAGTAGTACTGCAGGATTTGGGGAGCAGTACTTC. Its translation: CASSTAGFGEQYF.

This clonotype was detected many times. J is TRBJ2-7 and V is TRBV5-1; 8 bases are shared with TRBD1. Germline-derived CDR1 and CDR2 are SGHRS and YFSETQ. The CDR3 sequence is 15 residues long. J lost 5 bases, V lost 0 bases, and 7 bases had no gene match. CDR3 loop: CASSLAQGALHEQYF. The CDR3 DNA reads TGCGCCAGCAGCTTGGCCCAGGGGGCGCTTCACGAGCAGTACTTC.

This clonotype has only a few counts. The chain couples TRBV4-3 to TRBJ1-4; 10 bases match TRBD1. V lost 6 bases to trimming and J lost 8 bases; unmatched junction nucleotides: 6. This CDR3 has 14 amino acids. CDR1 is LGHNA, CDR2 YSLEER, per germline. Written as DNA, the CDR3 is TGCGCCAGCAGTCCCGGGACAGGGGAAGAAAAACTGTTTTTT. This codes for CASSPGTGEEKLFF.

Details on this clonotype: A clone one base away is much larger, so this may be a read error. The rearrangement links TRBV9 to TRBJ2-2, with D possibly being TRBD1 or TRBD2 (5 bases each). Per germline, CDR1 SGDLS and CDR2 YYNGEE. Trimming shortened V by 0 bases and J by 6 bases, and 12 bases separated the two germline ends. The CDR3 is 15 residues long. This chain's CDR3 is CASSVAGGEAGELFF. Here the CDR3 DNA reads TGTGCCAGCAGCGTAGCTGGGGGAGAAGCCGGGGAGCTGTTTTTT. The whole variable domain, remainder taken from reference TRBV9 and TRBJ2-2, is DSGVTQTPKHLITATGQRVTLRCSPRSGDLSVYWYQQSLDQGLQFLIQYYNGEERAKGNILERFSAQQFPDLHSELNLSSLELGDSALYFCASSVAGGEAGELFFGEGSRLTVL.